Below are 22 T cell receptor beta chains sequenced from a single sample in a study of blood T cell repertoires in COVID-19. The assay was immunoSEQ multiplex PCR, and TCRdb's table has in-frame clones only and misses some. This table holds 200,000 to 250,000 clones, about nine tenths found once. Source material: peripheral blood. These receptors were taken from a man aged 30-40 years who had recovered from COVID-19.

The chain has TRBV6-5 and TRBJ2-1; a weak D match, TRBD2 (6 bases). V shed 7 bases and J shed 6 bases, with 19 bases lying between them. The CDR3 covers 15 residues. The germline CDR1 and CDR2 sequences are MNHEY and SVGAGI. The CDR3 coding sequence is TGTGCCAGCACCCTGAGTCGGGGGACGGGCAATGAGCAGTTCTTC. Protein sequence: CASTLSRGTGNEQFF.

The rearrangement joins TRBV18 to TRBJ1-6; 9 bases match TRBD1. CDR1 is KGHSH, CDR2 LQKENI, per germline. This CDR3 region has 15 residues. The J segment lost 5 bases and the V segment lost 3 bases, leaving 2 bases of the junction unmatched. The CDR3 DNA reads as TGTGCCAGCTCACCGGGGACAGGGAATAATTCACCCCTCCACTTT. Translation gives CASSPGTGNNSPLHF.

This sequence joins TRBV6-5 and TRBJ2-7; perhaps TRBD1 as D (6 bases). The V gene lost 6 bases and the J gene lost 6 bases, with 18 bases spanning the gap. The length of the CDR3 is 14 residues. The germline gives CDR1 MNHEY, CDR2 SVGAGI. CDR3 amino acids: CASRADRSFREQYF. The CDR3 nucleotides read TGTGCCAGCAGAGCAGACAGGTCCTTTCGCGAGCAGTACTTC.

This chain connects TRBV7-2 to TRBJ1-1; TRBD1 aligns across 9 bases. This CDR3 is built from 15 residues. V was clipped by 5 bases and J by 7 bases; unmatched bases: 11. From germline, CDR1 is SGHTA and CDR2 FQGNSA. DNA for the CDR3: TGTGCCAGCAGCCAGCAGAGGACAGGGGCGGTTGAAGCTTTCTTT. This gives the protein CASSQQRTGAVEAFF.

The chain employs TRBV6-2 or TRBV6-3 and TRBJ1-4; tentative D call: TRBD1 (5 bases). The CDR3 covers 17 residues. V was cut by 2 bases and J by 0 bases, with 13 bases left in between. From germline, CDR1 is MNHEY and CDR2 SVGEGT. The CDR3 nucleotides are TGTGCCAGCAGTTACCCCGGGGGGACCACAACTAATGAAAAACTGTTTTTT. This encodes CASSYPGGTTTNEKLFF.

The rearrangement uses TRBV5-5 and TRBJ2-2; 7 nucleotides align to TRBD2. There are 17 residues in the CDR3. V shed 3 bases and J 0 bases; nucleotides not matched to a gene: 8. CDR1 is SGHKS, CDR2 YYEKEE, per germline (reference sequence). The CDR3 here is CASSSPWGGANTGELFF. CDR3 bases: TGTGCCAGCAGCTCCCCCTGGGGGGGGGCGAACACCGGGGAGCTGTTTTTT.

The chain links TRBV12-3 or TRBV12-4 to TRBJ2-7; 8 bases match TRBD1. The CDR3 spans 12 residues. After removal of 5 bases from V and 6 bases from J, the junction contained 3 bases not matched to a gene. CDR3 DNA: TGTGCCAGCAGTCCACAGGGGGGCGAGCAGTACTTC. Amino acids: CASSPQGGEQYF.

The chain combines TRBV18 with TRBJ2-1; 9 nucleotides line up with TRBD2. V lost 6 bases, J lost 8 bases, and 11 bases stayed unmatched. The CDR3 covers 15 residues. CDR1 KGHSH and CDR2 LQKENI come from the germline V gene. The CDR3 region has the DNA TGTGCCAGCTCCCAGGTACGCGGGGGGGCGGATGAGCAGTTCTTC. Amino acid sequence: CASSQVRGGADEQFF.

J is TRBJ1-4 and V is TRBV4-1; a possible D gene is TRBD1 (6 bases). The germline V gene encodes CDR1 MGHRA and CDR2 YSYEKL. CDR3 size: 17 residues. V lost 4 bases, J lost 0 bases, and 15 bases lay in between. The CDR3: CASSLGGVGATNEKLFF. Written as DNA, the CDR3 is TGCGCCAGCAGCCTAGGGGGAGTAGGGGCAACTAATGAAAAACTGTTTTTT.

The chain joins TRBV4-3 to TRBJ2-1, with 9 bases matching TRBD2. Germline loops: CDR1 LGHNA, CDR2 YSLEER. The V and J ends lost 1 base and 4 bases, in that order; junction bases with no gene match: 2. This CDR3 has 15 amino acids. The CDR3 bases are TGCGCCAGCAGCCAAGGTAGCGGGGGTTACAATGAGCAGTTCTTC. Protein product: CASSQGSGGYNEQFF.

The rearrangement links TRBV27 to TRBJ2-1, with D unresolved. The V gene lost 1 base and the J gene lost 5 bases, with 9 bases spanning the gap. The CDR3 totals 14 residues. Per the germline V gene, CDR1 is MNHEY and CDR2 is SMNVEV (reference sequence). CDR3 coding DNA: TGTGCCAGCAGTTTATGGTCCCAGAACAATGAGCAGTTCTTC. As protein: CASSLWSQNNEQFF.

The rearrangement uses TRBV27 and TRBJ2-3, with D tentatively TRBD2 (6 bases). V was trimmed by 1 base and J by 5 bases, leaving 13 bases between them. Germline V gives CDR1 MNHEY, CDR2 SMNVEV (reference sequence). The CDR3 sequence is 15 residues long. The CDR3 protein is CASSLFGLGGDTQYF. In DNA form, the CDR3 reads TGTGCCAGCAGTTTATTTGGGCTGGGGGGAGATACGCAGTATTTT.

This chain connects TRBV15 to TRBJ2-5; the D gene is possibly TRBD2 (5 bases). From germline, CDR1 is LNHNV and CDR2 YYDKDF (reference sequence). V was shortened by 0 bases and J by 4 bases, with 12 bases between the two germline ends. The CDR3 runs 15 residues. The chain's CDR3 is CATSRDRSGRETQYF. CDR3 DNA: TGTGCCACCAGCAGAGACCGTTCGGGAAGAGAGACCCAGTACTTC.

The chain carries TRBV7-8 and TRBJ1-4; TRBD1 might be the D (6 bases). CDR3 length equals 17 residues. Per germline, CDR1 SGHVS and CDR2 FQNEAQ. V lost 2 bases and J 0 bases, leaving 13 bases between the germline ends. CDR3 nucleotides: TGTGCCAGCAGCTTATTTACAGGGACGGCAACTAATGAAAAACTGTTTTTT. It specifies CASSLFTGTATNEKLFF.

The genes are TRBV3-1 (or the pseudogene TRBV3-2) and TRBJ2-3, with TRBD2 identical over 8 bases. J lost 1 base, V lost 4 bases, and 4 bases had no gene match. The CDR3 is 15 residues long. In germline, CDR1 is LGHDT, CDR2 YNNKEL (reference sequence). The CDR3 here is CASSLAGTGTDTQYF. For the CDR3, the DNA is TGTGCCAGCAGCCTAGCGGGGACCGGCACAGATACGCAGTATTTT.

The rearrangement joins TRBV19 to TRBJ1-1, with D possibly matching TRBD1 (6 bases). Trimming pared 6 bases from V and 4 bases from J, leaving 15 bases between. Germline V gene lookup returns CDR1 LNHDA and CDR2 SQIVND (reference sequence). The CDR3 consists of 14 residues. The DNA of the CDR3 is TGTGCCAGTAGACAGTGGCAGGGGATCACTGAAGCTTTCTTT. Protein sequence: CASRQWQGITEAFF.

This chain links TRBV18 with TRBJ2-7; D possibly corresponds to TRBD1 (6 bases). The CDR3 runs 13 residues. Per the germline V gene, CDR1 is KGHSH and CDR2 is LQKENI. V dropped 0 bases and J dropped 9 bases, with 12 bases sitting between them. CDR3 amino acids: CASSPPLRGGQYF. The CDR3 DNA follows: TGTGCCAGCTCACCACCACTCCGAGGGGGGCAGTACTTC.

V usage is TRBV11-3 and J usage is TRBJ2-7, with TRBD1 matching 7 bases. The CDR3 covers 15 residues. Germline CDR1 reads SGHNT; CDR2 reads YENEEA. Trimming took 3 bases from V and 1 from J; bases not matched to a gene: 6. CDR3 in DNA: TGTGCCAGCAGCTTGGTGACAGGGCCTTCCTACGAGCAGTACTTC. Translating it yields CASSLVTGPSYEQYF.

This chain connects TRBV29-1 to TRBJ1-1; D unresolved. V was pared by 1 base and J by 4 bases, with 7 bases between. The CDR3 extends over 12 amino acids. Germline V CDR1 and CDR2: SQVTM, ANQGSEA. CDR3 DNA: TGCAGCGTTGAAGCGAGGATCACTGAAGCTTTCTTT. Translation: CSVEARITEAFF.

The chain uses TRBV4-1 and TRBJ1-4, with TRBD1 matching 11 bases. The CDR3 has 15 amino acids. With 5 bases clipped from V and 8 bases from J, the junction kept 7 bases outside the gene matches. Germline V gives CDR1 MGHRA, CDR2 YSYEKL. CDR3 nucleotide sequence: TGCGCCAGCAGCGCGACCGGGACAGGGGGGGAAAAACTGTTTTTT. This encodes CASSATGTGGEKLFF.

The chain links TRBV19 to TRBJ2-7, with no clear D. The germline gives CDR1 LNHDA, CDR2 SQIVND (reference sequence). The CDR3 is 13 residues long. Trimming removed 5 bases at V and 7 bases at J, with 15 bases between. CDR3 sequence reads: CASSPRVQLEQYF. The CDR3 DNA is TGTGCCAGTAGTCCCCGGGTCCAACTTGAGCAGTACTTC. Full variable domain (outside the CDR3, taken from reference TRBV19 and TRBJ2-7): DGGITQSPKYLFRKEGQNVTLSCEQNLNHDAMYWYRQDPGQGLRLIYYSQIVNDFQKGDIAEGYSVSREKKESFPLTVTSAQKNPTAFYLCASSPRVQLEQYFGPGTRLTVT.

The CDR3 DNA reads as TGCGCCAGCAGCCCGGGGAGAACCTACGAGCAGTACTTC. This encodes CASSPGRTYEQYF. The rearrangement joins TRBV5-1 to TRBJ2-7, with D maybe TRBD2 (5 bases). V lost 4 bases, J lost 2 bases, and 10 bases lay in between. The CDR3 length is 13 residues. The germline CDR1 and CDR2 sequences are SGHRS and YFSETQ.